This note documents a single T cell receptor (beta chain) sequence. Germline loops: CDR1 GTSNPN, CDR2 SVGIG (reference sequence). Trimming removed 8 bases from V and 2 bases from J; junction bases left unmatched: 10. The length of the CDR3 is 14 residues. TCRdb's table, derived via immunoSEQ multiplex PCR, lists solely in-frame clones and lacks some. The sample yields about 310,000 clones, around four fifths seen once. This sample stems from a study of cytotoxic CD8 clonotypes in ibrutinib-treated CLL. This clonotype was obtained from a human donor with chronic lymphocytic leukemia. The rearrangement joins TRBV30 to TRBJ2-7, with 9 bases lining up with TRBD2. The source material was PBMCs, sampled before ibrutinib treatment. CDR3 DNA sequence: TGTGCCATGCACTTAGCGGGAGACCCCTACGAGCAGTACTTC. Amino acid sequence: CAMHLAGDPYEQYF.